This entry is about one TCR beta chain. Produced via immunoSEQ multiplex PCR; TCRdb's table is partial and in-frame only. The sample records about 130,000 clones, more than 80% being singletons. Germline V gives CDR1 WSHSY, CDR2 SAAADI. Trimming shortened V by 10 bases and J by 8 bases, and 8 bases separated the two germline ends. CDR3 length: 10 amino acids. The data originate from a study of cytomegalovirus exposure and HLA in healthy donors. The source material was PBMCs. The rearrangement joins TRBV10-2 to TRBJ1-4, with no clear D. This clonotype was sampled from a woman aged 30 to 39 in good health and CMV-seropositive. Here the CDR3 reads CATHREKLFF. The DNA for the CDR3 is TGCGCCACCCACCGGGAAAAACTGTTTTTT.